A single TCR beta chain is shown here with its context. V gave up 5 bases and J gave up 0 bases; unmatched junction bases: 3. Germline CDR1 and CDR2: SEHNR and FQNEAQ (reference sequence). This CDR3 is built from 14 residues. TCRdb ran MiXCR on the RT-PCR reads and lists one entry per CDR3 protein. Seen here are 550,000 to 750,000 distinct CDR3 sequences, 14% observed once, and the top ten hold just over 3.5%. V and J are TRBV7-9 and TRBJ1-1, with 7 nucleotides matching TRBD1. Input material: memory CD4+ T cells from blood. This sequence was found in a female donor in good health, serving as a healthy control. CDR3 sequence: CASSHTGVNTEAFF. The CDR3 DNA reads as TGTGCCAGCAGCCATACAGGGGTGAACACTGAAGCTTTCTTT.